This T cell receptor (beta chain) was profiled in a study of technical replicates of blood from a handful of donors. V lost 2 bases, J lost 8 bases, and 7 bases stayed unmatched. This CDR3 spans 16 amino acids. From germline, CDR1 is SGHAT and CDR2 FQNNGV. Repertoires were generated with immunoSEQ multiplex PCR, while TCRdb's copy carries only in-frame clones and drops some. This repertoire shows tens of thousands of clones, 85% to 95% found once; its top ten account for 0.3% to 0.5%. The specimen sequenced was T cells isolated from PBMCs. This sequence originates from a human donor in good health. The chain combines TRBV11-2 with TRBJ2-1; TRBD2 aligns across 12 bases. CDR3 DNA sequence: TGTGCCAGCAGCTTACTAGCGGGAGGGCCCGTCGATGAGCAGTTCTTC. Protein: CASSLLAGGPVDEQFF.